Sequencing of this TCR beta chain was carried out in a study of T cell responses to AZD1222 COVID-19 vaccine. Per germline, CDR1 SEHNR and CDR2 FQNEAQ (reference sequence). The J segment lost 8 bases and the V segment lost 5 bases, leaving 8 bases of the junction unmatched. This CDR3 is built from 13 residues. Turning to this clone: Its target is unknown.

Overall study findings and caveats: Donors in the cohort were predominantly white British and more often female, and clonal diversity was possibly underestimated.

Libraries were prepared by immunoSEQ multiplex PCR; TCRdb keeps only in-frame clonotypes and omits some of them. The table has some 200,000 clones, roughly nine tenths seen once. This TCR was recovered from an adult who received the AZD1222 COVID-19 vaccine. V and J are TRBV7-9 and TRBJ1-2, with 7 bases aligning to TRBD1. Specimen: peripheral blood, collected 28 days after the second AZD1222 dose. CDR3 residues: CASSADRAVGYTF. The CDR3 DNA follows: TGTGCCAGCAGCGCAGACAGGGCGGTGGGCTACACCTTC.